Listed below are T cell receptor beta chains from one sample, sequenced in a study of blood T cell repertoires in COVID-19. Produced via immunoSEQ multiplex PCR; TCRdb's table is partial and in-frame only. This sample has some 99,000 clones, with around nine tenths found just once. Sequences were obtained from peripheral blood. The receptor source for this set is a human donor with COVID-19, enrolled during active disease. The donor label of this sample is uncertain. Both conserved end residues are part of each CDR3. Each record gives: J gene, clone size, V gene, D gene, CDR3 length, CDR3 DNA, CDR3 protein. A D gene is named only where the DNA matches it firmly. The size entry is marked missing in some rows and otherwise reads once, few, many or a size class.

j_call: TRBJ1-6; clone_size: NA; v_call: TRBV5-1; d_call: TRBD1; cdr3_length: 16; cdr3_nt: TGCGCCAGCAGCTTGGATGGGACAGGGTCTAATTCACCCCTCCACTTT; cdr3_aa: CASSLDGTGSNSPLHF
j_call: TRBJ2-2; clone_size: NA; v_call: TRBV11-2; d_call: NA; cdr3_length: 14; cdr3_nt: TGTGCCAGCAGCGAGGACTCCAACACCGGGGAGCTGTTTTTT; cdr3_aa: CASSEDSNTGELFF
j_call: TRBJ2-2; clone_size: NA; v_call: TRBV28; d_call: NA; cdr3_length: 17; cdr3_nt: TGTGCCAGCAGTTTAGCTGCCCACGGCAGGCGAACCGGGGAGCTGTTTTTT; cdr3_aa: CASSLAAHGRRTGELFF
j_call: TRBJ2-2; clone_size: NA; v_call: TRBV3-1/TRBV3-2; d_call: TRBD2; cdr3_length: 14; cdr3_nt: TGTGCCAGCAGCCAAGTCGGGAGGGCCGGGGAGCTGTTTTTT; cdr3_aa: CASSQVGRAGELFF
j_call: TRBJ1-5; clone_size: once; v_call: TRBV24-1; d_call: TRBD1; cdr3_length: 16; cdr3_nt: TGTGCCACCAGTGATCCAAGGACAGGGGGCACTCAGCCCCAGCATTTT; cdr3_aa: CATSDPRTGGTQPQHF
j_call: TRBJ2-3; clone_size: NA; v_call: TRBV9; d_call: TRBD2; cdr3_length: 15; cdr3_nt: TGTGCCAGCAGTGCGGGACTAGGGACGTCAGATACGCAGTATTTT; cdr3_aa: CASSAGLGTSDTQYF
j_call: TRBJ1-2; clone_size: once; v_call: TRBV11-1; d_call: NA; cdr3_length: 16; cdr3_nt: TGTGCCAGCAGCTTAGGGGTCGGACGGACTGGAGATGGCTACACCTTC; cdr3_aa: CASSLGVGRTGDGYTF
j_call: TRBJ2-7; clone_size: once; v_call: TRBV27; d_call: NA; cdr3_length: 12; cdr3_nt: TGTGCCAGCAGCCTCAGGGGCTACGAGCAGTACTTC; cdr3_aa: CASSLRGYEQYF
j_call: TRBJ1-2; clone_size: once; v_call: TRBV18; d_call: NA; cdr3_length: 16; cdr3_nt: TGTGCCAGCTCACCGACACAGGGATCCGCTAACTATGGCTACACCTTC; cdr3_aa: CASSPTQGSANYGYTF
j_call: TRBJ2-1; clone_size: few; v_call: TRBV7-2; d_call: NA; cdr3_length: 14; cdr3_nt: TGTGCCAGCAGCTCTCCGTCCCTGTACAATGAGCAGTTCTTC; cdr3_aa: CASSSPSLYNEQFF
j_call: TRBJ1-1; clone_size: NA; v_call: TRBV7-9; d_call: TRBD1; cdr3_length: 13; cdr3_nt: TGTGCCAGCACCCAACAGGGGGACACTGAAGCTTTCTTT; cdr3_aa: CASTQQGDTEAFF
j_call: TRBJ1-1; clone_size: NA; v_call: TRBV5-4; d_call: NA; cdr3_length: 14; cdr3_nt: TGTGCCAGCAGCTTAGGGGGGGTGAACACTGAAGCTTTCTTT; cdr3_aa: CASSLGGVNTEAFF
j_call: TRBJ2-3; clone_size: NA; v_call: TRBV10-1; d_call: TRBD1; cdr3_length: 15; cdr3_nt: TGCGCCAGCAGTGAGACAGGGGGGACCACAGATACGCAGTATTTT; cdr3_aa: CASSETGGTTDTQYF
j_call: TRBJ1-2; clone_size: NA; v_call: TRBV10-3; d_call: TRBD1; cdr3_length: 13; cdr3_nt: TGTGCCATCAGTGAAGACAGGGGGCTGGGCTACACCTTC; cdr3_aa: CAISEDRGLGYTF
j_call: TRBJ2-7; clone_size: few; v_call: TRBV27; d_call: TRBD1; cdr3_length: 14; cdr3_nt: TGTGCCAGCAGCCGAGGACAGGGGGGCTTTGAGCAGTACTTC; cdr3_aa: CASSRGQGGFEQYF
j_call: TRBJ1-1; clone_size: NA; v_call: TRBV5-4; d_call: NA; cdr3_length: 15; cdr3_nt: TGTGCCAGCACCCTAGGGGGGGGCTTGAACACTGAAGCTTTCTTT; cdr3_aa: CASTLGGGLNTEAFF
j_call: TRBJ1-2; clone_size: NA; v_call: TRBV7-6; d_call: NA; cdr3_length: 14; cdr3_nt: TGTGCCAGCAGCGCGACAGGATCCAACTATGGCTACACCTTC; cdr3_aa: CASSATGSNYGYTF
j_call: TRBJ1-2; clone_size: NA; v_call: TRBV5-4; d_call: TRBD1; cdr3_length: 16; cdr3_nt: TGTGCCAGCAGCCCCCCCTATCGGGACAGGGGGAGAGGCTACACCTTC; cdr3_aa: CASSPPYRDRGRGYTF
j_call: TRBJ2-1; clone_size: NA; v_call: TRBV3-1/TRBV3-2; d_call: TRBD2; cdr3_length: 15; cdr3_nt: TGTGCCAGCAGCCAGGGGTATGGGACTAGCGGTGAGCAGTTCTTC; cdr3_aa: CASSQGYGTSGEQFF
j_call: TRBJ1-1; clone_size: NA; v_call: TRBV7-2; d_call: NA; cdr3_length: 14; cdr3_nt: TGTGCCAGCAGCTTAGCTTGGCTGAACACTGAAGCTTTCTTT; cdr3_aa: CASSLAWLNTEAFF
j_call: TRBJ2-5; clone_size: once; v_call: TRBV3-1/TRBV3-2; d_call: TRBD2; cdr3_length: 17; cdr3_nt: TGTGCCAGCAGCCAAATTACTAGCGGACTTCGACAAGAGACCCAGTACTTC; cdr3_aa: CASSQITSGLRQETQYF
j_call: TRBJ2-1; clone_size: NA; v_call: TRBV5-1; d_call: TRBD2; cdr3_length: 17; cdr3_nt: TGCGCCAGCAGCCCCGAAATCACTAGCGGGTTCTACAATGAGCAGTTCTTC; cdr3_aa: CASSPEITSGFYNEQFF
j_call: TRBJ1-2; clone_size: NA; v_call: TRBV9; d_call: NA; cdr3_length: 15; cdr3_nt: TGTGCCAGCAGCGTTACACAGGAAGGCATCGATGGCTACACCTTC; cdr3_aa: CASSVTQEGIDGYTF
j_call: TRBJ1-1; clone_size: once; v_call: TRBV18; d_call: TRBD1; cdr3_length: 14; cdr3_nt: TGTGCCAGCTCACCACGGGACAGGGCCACTGAAGCTTTCTTT; cdr3_aa: CASSPRDRATEAFF
j_call: TRBJ1-2; clone_size: few; v_call: TRBV3-1/TRBV3-2; d_call: NA; cdr3_length: 15; cdr3_nt: TGTGCCAGCAGCCAGTATCCCCGGGGGGCCAATGGCTACACCTTC; cdr3_aa: CASSQYPRGANGYTF
j_call: TRBJ1-1; clone_size: NA; v_call: TRBV5-4; d_call: TRBD1; cdr3_length: 15; cdr3_nt: TGTGCCAGCAGCTTAATCGGGACAGGGTTACCTGAAGCTTTCTTT; cdr3_aa: CASSLIGTGLPEAFF
j_call: TRBJ1-2; clone_size: NA; v_call: TRBV3-1/TRBV3-2; d_call: NA; cdr3_length: 15; cdr3_nt: TGTGCCAGCAGCCAAGATCCGCCAGGGAAGTATGGCTACACCTTC; cdr3_aa: CASSQDPPGKYGYTF
j_call: TRBJ1-2; clone_size: NA; v_call: TRBV30; d_call: TRBD1; cdr3_length: 15; cdr3_nt: TGTGCCTTATTCCGGGACAGGGCTTCCTCATTTGGCTACACCTTC; cdr3_aa: CALFRDRASSFGYTF
j_call: TRBJ2-3; clone_size: once; v_call: TRBV2; d_call: TRBD2; cdr3_length: 14; cdr3_nt: TGTGCCAGTGGACTAGCGTCAACCACAGATACGCAGTATTTT; cdr3_aa: CASGLASTTDTQYF
j_call: TRBJ1-5; clone_size: NA; v_call: TRBV6-1; d_call: NA; cdr3_length: 15; cdr3_nt: TGTGCCAGCAGTGAAGCGGCGGGGGCGGAACAGCCCCAGCATTTT; cdr3_aa: CASSEAAGAEQPQHF
j_call: TRBJ2-7; clone_size: NA; v_call: TRBV11-2; d_call: TRBD2; cdr3_length: 17; cdr3_nt: TGTGCCAGCAGCTTAGGTTTTGGAGCTAGCGGGGGGCTCGAGCAGTACTTC; cdr3_aa: CASSLGFGASGGLEQYF
j_call: TRBJ2-5; clone_size: NA; v_call: TRBV19; d_call: TRBD1; cdr3_length: 16; cdr3_nt: TGTGCCAGTAGTATATTTTATGGACAGGGGAAAGAGACCCAGTACTTC; cdr3_aa: CASSIFYGQGKETQYF
j_call: TRBJ1-2; clone_size: NA; v_call: TRBV25-1; d_call: NA; cdr3_length: 14; cdr3_nt: TGTGCCAGCTCCTCGAGTGGTAACAGAGCCGGCTACACCTTC; cdr3_aa: CASSSSGNRAGYTF
j_call: TRBJ1-6; clone_size: NA; v_call: TRBV3-1/TRBV3-2; d_call: TRBD1; cdr3_length: 15; cdr3_nt: TGTGCCAGCAGCCAAGGACAGGGAACTAATTCACCCCTCCACTTT; cdr3_aa: CASSQGQGTNSPLHF
j_call: TRBJ1-2; clone_size: NA; v_call: TRBV27; d_call: NA; cdr3_length: 13; cdr3_nt: TGTGCCAGCAGTCCCGGTCGACCGGGGGGCTACACCTTC; cdr3_aa: CASSPGRPGGYTF
j_call: TRBJ1-1; clone_size: NA; v_call: TRBV11-3; d_call: NA; cdr3_length: 14; cdr3_nt: TGTGCCAGCAGCTTAGGGCCGGAGAGCGTCGAAGCTTTCTTT; cdr3_aa: CASSLGPESVEAFF
j_call: TRBJ2-2; clone_size: NA; v_call: TRBV27; d_call: NA; cdr3_length: 14; cdr3_nt: TGTGCCAGCAGTGGGACACCGAACACCGGGGAGCTGTTTTTT; cdr3_aa: CASSGTPNTGELFF
j_call: TRBJ2-7; clone_size: NA; v_call: TRBV12-3/TRBV12-4; d_call: NA; cdr3_length: 13; cdr3_nt: TGTGCCAGCAGCCCCGGGCCGGGGGACGAGCAGTACTTC; cdr3_aa: CASSPGPGDEQYF
j_call: TRBJ1-2; clone_size: once; v_call: TRBV3-1/TRBV3-2; d_call: NA; cdr3_length: 13; cdr3_nt: TGTGCCAGCAGCCAAGAGGGGCGGCTATGGCTAACCTTC; cdr3_aa: CASSQEGRLWLTF
j_call: TRBJ1-2; clone_size: few; v_call: TRBV7-2; d_call: NA; cdr3_length: 12; cdr3_nt: TGTGCCAGCAGCTTAGATCAGGATGGCTACACCTTC; cdr3_aa: CASSLDQDGYTF
j_call: TRBJ1-3; clone_size: NA; v_call: TRBV13; d_call: TRBD1; cdr3_length: 18; cdr3_nt: TGTGCCAGCAGCTTTTCACGGGACAGCCGAAGCTCTGGAAACACCATATATTTT; cdr3_aa: CASSFSRDSRSSGNTIYF
j_call: TRBJ1-5; clone_size: NA; v_call: TRBV19; d_call: NA; cdr3_length: 15; cdr3_nt: TGTGCCAGTACCACCACAGGGATCAGCAATCAGCCCCAGCATTTT; cdr3_aa: CASTTTGISNQPQHF
j_call: TRBJ2-5; clone_size: NA; v_call: TRBV4-1; d_call: NA; cdr3_length: 16; cdr3_nt: TGCGCCAGCAGCCAACCCGGTAGTAGGTCTAGGGAGACCCAGTACTTC; cdr3_aa: CASSQPGSRSRETQYF
j_call: TRBJ2-7; clone_size: NA; v_call: TRBV2; d_call: NA; cdr3_length: 14; cdr3_nt: TGTGCCAGCAGTGGGGTGACTAGTGCCTACGAGCAGTACTTC; cdr3_aa: CASSGVTSAYEQYF
j_call: TRBJ1-2; clone_size: NA; v_call: TRBV11-2; d_call: NA; cdr3_length: 12; cdr3_nt: TGTGCCAGCAGGCTATCCAACTATGGCTACACCTTC; cdr3_aa: CASRLSNYGYTF
j_call: TRBJ1-1; clone_size: NA; v_call: TRBV10-1; d_call: NA; cdr3_length: 15; cdr3_nt: TGCGCCAGCAGTGAGTCGCGGGGCGATAACACTGAAGCTTTCTTT; cdr3_aa: CASSESRGDNTEAFF
j_call: TRBJ1-2; clone_size: NA; v_call: TRBV5-1; d_call: TRBD1; cdr3_length: 17; cdr3_nt: TGCGCCAGCAGCTTGGACCTCCCGGGACAGGGGGCTTATGGCTACACCTTC; cdr3_aa: CASSLDLPGQGAYGYTF
j_call: TRBJ2-2; clone_size: NA; v_call: TRBV5-1; d_call: TRBD1; cdr3_length: 18; cdr3_nt: TGCGCCAGCACACCCCGGCCGACAGGGGTAATCGGCACCGGGGAGCTGTTTTTT; cdr3_aa: CASTPRPTGVIGTGELFF
j_call: TRBJ1-3; clone_size: NA; v_call: TRBV9; d_call: NA; cdr3_length: 14; cdr3_nt: TGTGCCAGCAGCGTAGCCGGGAATGGAAACACCATATATTTT; cdr3_aa: CASSVAGNGNTIYF
j_call: TRBJ2-7; clone_size: NA; v_call: TRBV3-1/TRBV3-2; d_call: NA; cdr3_length: 12; cdr3_nt: TGTGCCAGCAGCCAAGGTCTCTACGAGCAGTACTTC; cdr3_aa: CASSQGLYEQYF